This TCR beta chain appears in the sequencing data of a study of T cell changes during pregnancy in multiple sclerosis. Using immunoSEQ multiplex PCR, the repertoire was profiled, and TCRdb retains in-frame clones only, with some absent. The table shows 23,000 or so clones, with 86% occurring only once. This material consisted of CD8+ T cells from peripheral blood mononuclear cells, taken in the first trimester of pregnancy. The source of this sequence is a female donor in good health, enrolled as a control in a pregnancy study.

CDR3 amino acids: CASSRQAGQAFF. The CDR3 nucleotides are TGTGCCAGCAGCCGACAGGCAGGGCAAGCTTTCTTT. V gene TRBV11-2 combines with J gene TRBJ1-1; TRBD1 might be the D (6 bases). The CDR3 loop spans 12 amino acids. The V gene lost 5 bases and the J gene lost 9 bases, with 13 bases spanning the gap. In germline, CDR1 is SGHAT, CDR2 FQNNGV.